This T cell receptor beta chain was recovered during a study of molecular identifiers for immune sequencing clone quantification. Study summary: Naive CD8 cell RNA, from around 20,000 or 100,000 cells, was split five ways in replicates, with four sequenced.

The CDR3 is 12 amino acids. The germline gives CDR1 SQVTM, CDR2 ANQGSEA. J gave up 4 bases and V 4 bases, and 1 base lay outside the gene matches. Generation of bulk TCR libraries relied on previously described methods and listed TCR primers. TCRdb used MiXCR to reprocess the PCR reads, holding one entry per CDR3 protein. The sample includes some 590,000 distinct CDR3 sequences, about 25% seen only once; the top ten take about 0.84%. This clonotype was seen repeatedly, ten times or more. The chain employs TRBV29-1 and TRBJ2-5; 9 nucleotides agree with TRBD2. This sequence was found in a human donor in good health. Some libraries in this study had Jurkat cell RNA spiked in. The sample comprised naive CD8+ T cells from blood, with Jurkat cell RNA spiked in. Subset here: FACS-sorted CD8+CD4-CCR7+CD45RA+ naive T cells. CDR3 in DNA: TGCAGCGTTGTAGCGGGGGTAGAGACCCAGTACTTC. Translated: CSVVAGVETQYF.